This T cell receptor beta chain is from a study of blood T cell repertoires in COVID-19. Sequencing was performed with immunoSEQ multiplex PCR; in TCRdb, only in-frame clones are kept and a portion is missing. The repertoire consists of about 330,000 clones, with 80% to 90% occurring once and the leading ten covering just over 9.5%. CDR3 length: 14 residues. CDR1 is KGHDR and CDR2 is SFDVKD in the germline V gene. V lost 9 bases and J lost 0, with 14 bases in between. This clone was recorded once. This sequence originates from a man aged 25 to 40 with COVID-19, enrolled during active disease. Sample: peripheral blood. This chain connects TRBV24-1 to TRBJ2-7, with TRBD2 as a possible D gene (5 bases). Here the CDR3 reads CATAKKGDSYEQYF. CDR3 nucleotide sequence: TGTGCCACCGCTAAAAAGGGAGACTCCTACGAGCAGTACTTC.